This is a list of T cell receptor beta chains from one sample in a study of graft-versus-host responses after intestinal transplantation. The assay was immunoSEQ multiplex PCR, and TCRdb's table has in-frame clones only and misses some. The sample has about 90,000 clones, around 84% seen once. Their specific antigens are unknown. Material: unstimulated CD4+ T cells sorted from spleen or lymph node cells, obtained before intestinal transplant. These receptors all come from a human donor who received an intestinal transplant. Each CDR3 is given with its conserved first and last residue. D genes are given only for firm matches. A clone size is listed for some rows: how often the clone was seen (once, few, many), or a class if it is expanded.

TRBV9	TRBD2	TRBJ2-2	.	TGTGCCAGCAGCACCGCTAGCGGGGTGACCGGGGAGCTGTTTTTT	CASSTASGVTGELFF
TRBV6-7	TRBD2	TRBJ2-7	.	TGTGCCAGCACCCCGGGACTAGCCTCCTACGAGCAGTACTTC	CASTPGLASYEQYF
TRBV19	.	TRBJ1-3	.	TGTGCCAGTCGAGGACAGTTTCACTCTGGAAACACCATATATTTT	CASRGQFHSGNTIYF
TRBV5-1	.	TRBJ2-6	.	TGCGCCAGCTCAGACAGTCCCTCTGGGGCCAACGTCCTGACTTTC	CASSDSPSGANVLTF
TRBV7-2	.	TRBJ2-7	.	TGTGCCAGCACCCCCGAGAGGCTGCACTCCTACGAGCAGTACTTC	CASTPERLHSYEQYF
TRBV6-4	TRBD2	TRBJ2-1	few	TGTGCCAGCAGTGAAGGTAGCGGGTTCTCCTACAATGAGCAGTTCTTC	CASSEGSGFSYNEQFF
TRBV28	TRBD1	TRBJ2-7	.	TGTGCCAGCAGTCAGACAGGGGTCCTCGCCTACGAGCAGTACTTC	CASSQTGVLAYEQYF
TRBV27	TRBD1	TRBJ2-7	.	TGTGCCAGCAGTCAAGGACAGGCTTCTAAGCAGTACTTC	CASSQGQASKQYF
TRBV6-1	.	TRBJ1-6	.	TGTGCCAGCACCGAGGGGAGGTTTCGGTCACCCCTCCACTTT	CASTEGRFRSPLHF
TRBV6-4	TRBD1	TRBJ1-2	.	TGTGCCAGCAGTGACAGGGGGCGGGACTATGGCTACACCTTC	CASSDRGRDYGYTF
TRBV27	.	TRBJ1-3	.	TGTGCCAGCAGGGGCTATTACTCTGGAAACACCATATATTTT	CASRGYYSGNTIYF
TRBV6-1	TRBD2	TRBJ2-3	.	TGTGCCAGCAGTGAAGAGGGGAAACTAGCGGGAAGCACAGATACGCAGTATTTT	CASSEEGKLAGSTDTQYF
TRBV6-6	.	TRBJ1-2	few	TGTGCCAGCAGTTACCTGTCGGGGGACAACTATGGCTACACCTTC	CASSYLSGDNYGYTF
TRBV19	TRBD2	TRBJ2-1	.	TGTGCCAGTAGTGCCCGGACTAGCGGACAGAACAATGAGCAGTTCTTC	CASSARTSGQNNEQFF
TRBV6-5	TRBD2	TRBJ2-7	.	TGTGCCAGCAGTTACTCGCGGCGGGAGTTATCCTACGAGCAGTACTTC	CASSYSRRELSYEQYF
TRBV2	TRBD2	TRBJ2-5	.	TGTGCCAGTTCCCGAGGGGTAGCGGGGGAGGGCCAGTACTTC	CASSRGVAGEGQYF
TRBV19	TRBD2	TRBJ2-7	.	TGTGCCAGTAGCAGCGGGGAAACCTACGAGCAGTACTTC	CASSSGETYEQYF
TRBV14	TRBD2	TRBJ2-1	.	TGTGCCAGCGGGAGACTAGCGGGGGGCTATGAGCAGTTCTTC	CASGRLAGGYEQFF
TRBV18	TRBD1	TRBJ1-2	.	TGTGCCAGCTCACCTAACGTCCGGACAGGGACTTTCTATGGCTACACCTTC	CASSPNVRTGTFYGYTF
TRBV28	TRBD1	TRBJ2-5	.	TGTGCCAGCAGGGGACAGGCTTTAACCGAGACCCAGTACTTC	CASRGQALTETQYF
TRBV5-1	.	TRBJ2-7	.	TGCGCCAGCAGCTTGAGTGGCAGGAATGACGAGCAGTACTTC	CASSLSGRNDEQYF
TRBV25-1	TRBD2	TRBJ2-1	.	TGTGCCAGCAGTTCAGGACTAGCGCGATCCTCCTACAATGAGCAGTTCTTC	CASSSGLARSSYNEQFF
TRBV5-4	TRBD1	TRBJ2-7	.	TGTGCCAGCAGCTTGGGGACAGGGAGGTCCTACGAGCAGTACTTC	CASSLGTGRSYEQYF
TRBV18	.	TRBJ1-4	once	TGTGCCAGCTCGCTACCGGGACAAGGAGGTGAAAAACTGTTTTTT	CASSLPGQGGEKLFF
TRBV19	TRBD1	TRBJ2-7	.	TGTGCCAGTAGTATTTCAGGGGGCGGTTCCTACGAGCAGTACTTC	CASSISGGGSYEQYF
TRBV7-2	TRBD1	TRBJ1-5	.	TGTGCCAGCAGCCGGGACAGGGGTCGCAATCAGCCCCAGCATTTT	CASSRDRGRNQPQHF